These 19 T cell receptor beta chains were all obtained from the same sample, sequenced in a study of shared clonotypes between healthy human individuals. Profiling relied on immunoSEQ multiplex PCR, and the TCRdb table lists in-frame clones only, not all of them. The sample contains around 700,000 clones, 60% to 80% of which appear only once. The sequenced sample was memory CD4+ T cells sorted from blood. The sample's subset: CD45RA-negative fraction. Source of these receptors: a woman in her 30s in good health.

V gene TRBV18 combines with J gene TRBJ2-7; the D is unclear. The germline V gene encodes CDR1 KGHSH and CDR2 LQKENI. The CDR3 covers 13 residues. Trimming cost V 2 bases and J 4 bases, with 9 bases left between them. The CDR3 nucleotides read TGTGCCAGCTCACCATCAGACCAATACGAGCAGTACTTC. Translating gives CASSPSDQYEQYF.

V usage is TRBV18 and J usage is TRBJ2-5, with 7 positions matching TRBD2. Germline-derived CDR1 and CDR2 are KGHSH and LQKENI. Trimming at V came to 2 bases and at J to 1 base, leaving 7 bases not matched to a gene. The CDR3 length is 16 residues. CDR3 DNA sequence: TGTGCCAGCTCACCAGGGGTAGCGGGTGTCCAAGAGACCCAGTACTTC. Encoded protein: CASSPGVAGVQETQYF.

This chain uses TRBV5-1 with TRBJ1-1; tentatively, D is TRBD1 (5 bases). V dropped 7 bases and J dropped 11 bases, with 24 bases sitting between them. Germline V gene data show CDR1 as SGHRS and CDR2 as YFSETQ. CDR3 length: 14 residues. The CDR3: CASYADKDGASAFF. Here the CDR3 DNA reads TGCGCCAGCTACGCCGATAAAGACGGGGCCAGCGCTTTCTTT.

The DNA for the CDR3 is TGTGCCAGCAGCCGACTAGCGGGAGTGAAGGGGGAGCTGTTTTTT. This codes for CASSRLAGVKGELFF. The chain has TRBV7-2 and TRBJ2-2; 12 bases are shared with TRBD2. The germline V gene has CDR1 SGHTA and CDR2 FQGNSA. This CDR3 region has 15 residues. Trimming removed 5 bases from V and 8 bases from J; junction bases left unmatched: 6.

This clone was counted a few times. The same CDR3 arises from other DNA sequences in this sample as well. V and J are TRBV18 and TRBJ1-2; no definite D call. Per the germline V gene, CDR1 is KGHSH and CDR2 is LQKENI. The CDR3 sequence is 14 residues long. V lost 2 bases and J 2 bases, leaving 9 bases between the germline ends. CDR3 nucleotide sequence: TGTGCCAGCTCACCAGAGGAGGGAAACTATGGCTACACCTTC. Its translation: CASSPEEGNYGYTF. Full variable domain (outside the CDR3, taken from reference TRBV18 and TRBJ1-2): NAGVMQNPRHLVRRRGQEARLRCSPMKGHSHVYWYRQLPEEGLKFMVYLQKENIIDESGMPKERFSAEFPKEGPSILRIQQVVRGDSAAYFCASSPEEGNYGYTFGSGTRLTVV.

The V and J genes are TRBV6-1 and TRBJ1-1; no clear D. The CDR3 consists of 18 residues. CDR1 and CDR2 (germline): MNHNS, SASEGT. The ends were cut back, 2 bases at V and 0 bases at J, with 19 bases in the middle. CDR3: CASSENSMRRSLNTEAFF. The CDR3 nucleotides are TGTGCCAGCAGTGAAAACTCGATGAGGAGGTCTCTGAACACTGAAGCTTTCTTT.

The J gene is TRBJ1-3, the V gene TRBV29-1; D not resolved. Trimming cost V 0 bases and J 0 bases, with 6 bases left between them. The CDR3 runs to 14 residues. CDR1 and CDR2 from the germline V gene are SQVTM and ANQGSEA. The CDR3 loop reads CSVEDSGSGNTIYF. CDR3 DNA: TGCAGCGTTGAAGACAGCGGCTCTGGAAACACCATATATTTT. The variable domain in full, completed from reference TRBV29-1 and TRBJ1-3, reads SAVISQKPSRDICQRGTSLTIQCQVDSQVTMMFWYRQQPGQSLTLIATANQGSEATYESGFVIDKFPISRPNLTFSTLTVSNMSPEDSSIYLCSVEDSGSGNTIYFGEGSWLTVV.

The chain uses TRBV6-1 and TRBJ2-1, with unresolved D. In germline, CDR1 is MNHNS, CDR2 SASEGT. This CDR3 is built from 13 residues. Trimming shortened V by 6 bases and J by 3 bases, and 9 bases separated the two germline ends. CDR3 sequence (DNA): TGTGCCAGCAGAGCAAACCTCTACAATGAGCAGTTCTTC. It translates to CASRANLYNEQFF.

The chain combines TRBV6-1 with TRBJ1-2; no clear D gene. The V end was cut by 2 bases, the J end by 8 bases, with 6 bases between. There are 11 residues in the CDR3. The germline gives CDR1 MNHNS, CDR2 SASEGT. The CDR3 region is CASSELSGYTF. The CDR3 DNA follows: TGTGCCAGCAGTGAACTATCGGGCTACACCTTC.

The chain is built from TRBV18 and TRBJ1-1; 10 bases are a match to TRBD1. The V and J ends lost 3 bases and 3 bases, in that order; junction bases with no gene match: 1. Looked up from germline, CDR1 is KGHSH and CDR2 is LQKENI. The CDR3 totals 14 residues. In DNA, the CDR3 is TGTGCCAGCTCACCCGGGACAGGGGACACTGAAGCTTTCTTT. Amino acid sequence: CASSPGTGDTEAFF.

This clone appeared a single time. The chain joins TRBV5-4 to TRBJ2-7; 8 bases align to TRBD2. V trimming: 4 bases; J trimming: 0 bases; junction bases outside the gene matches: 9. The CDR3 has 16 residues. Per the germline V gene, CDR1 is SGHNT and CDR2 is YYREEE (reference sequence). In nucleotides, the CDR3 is TGTGCCAGCAGCCCGGGGGGGGCGGGAGTCTCCTACGAGCAGTACTTC. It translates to CASSPGGAGVSYEQYF.

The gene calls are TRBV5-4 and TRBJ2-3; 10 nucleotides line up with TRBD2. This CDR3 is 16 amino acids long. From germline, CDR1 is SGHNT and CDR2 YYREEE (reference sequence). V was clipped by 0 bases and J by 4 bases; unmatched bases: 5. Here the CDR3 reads CASSLGLAGVPDTQYF. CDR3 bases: TGTGCCAGCAGCTTGGGTCTAGCGGGAGTCCCAGATACGCAGTATTTT.

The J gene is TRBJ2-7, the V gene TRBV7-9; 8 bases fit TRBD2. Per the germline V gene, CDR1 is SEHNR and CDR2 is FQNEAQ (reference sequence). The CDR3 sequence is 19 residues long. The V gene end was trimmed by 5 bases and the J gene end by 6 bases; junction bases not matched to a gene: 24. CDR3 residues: CASSPGGPGRPRGVFEQYF. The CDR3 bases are TGTGCCAGCAGCCCGGGGGGGCCCGGGAGGCCCCGGGGGGTGTTCGAGCAGTACTTC.

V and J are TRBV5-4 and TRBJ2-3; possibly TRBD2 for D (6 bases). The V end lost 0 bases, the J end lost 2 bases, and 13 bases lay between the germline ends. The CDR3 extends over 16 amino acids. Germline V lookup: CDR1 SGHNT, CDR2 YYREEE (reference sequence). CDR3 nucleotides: TGTGCCAGCAGCTTGGTGGGGGGAGGACTCACAGATACGCAGTATTTT. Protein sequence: CASSLVGGGLTDTQYF.

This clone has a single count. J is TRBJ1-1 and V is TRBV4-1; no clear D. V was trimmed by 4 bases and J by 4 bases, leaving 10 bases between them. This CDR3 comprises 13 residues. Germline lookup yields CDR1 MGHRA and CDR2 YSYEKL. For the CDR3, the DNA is TGCGCCAGCAGCCGTACCGTAATCACTGAAGCTTTCTTT. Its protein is CASSRTVITEAFF.

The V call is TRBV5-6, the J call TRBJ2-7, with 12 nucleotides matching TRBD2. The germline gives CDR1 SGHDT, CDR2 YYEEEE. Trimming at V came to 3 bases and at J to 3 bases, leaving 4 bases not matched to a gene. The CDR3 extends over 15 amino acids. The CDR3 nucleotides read TGTGCCAGCAGCTCCCGACTAGCGGGAGTCTACGAGCAGTACTTC. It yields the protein CASSSRLAGVYEQYF.

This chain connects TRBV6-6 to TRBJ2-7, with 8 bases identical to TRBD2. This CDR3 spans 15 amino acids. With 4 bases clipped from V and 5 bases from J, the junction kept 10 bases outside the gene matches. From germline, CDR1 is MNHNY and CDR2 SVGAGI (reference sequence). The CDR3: CASSSGSGSINEQYF. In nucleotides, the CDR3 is TGTGCCAGCAGTTCCGGCAGCGGGAGTATCAACGAGCAGTACTTC.

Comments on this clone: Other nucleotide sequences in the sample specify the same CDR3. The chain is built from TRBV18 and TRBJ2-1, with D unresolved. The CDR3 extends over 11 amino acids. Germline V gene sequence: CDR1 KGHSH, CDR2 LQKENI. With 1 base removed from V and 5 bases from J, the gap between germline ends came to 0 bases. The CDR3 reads CASSPHNEQFF. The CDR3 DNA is TGTGCCAGCTCACCACACAATGAGCAGTTCTTC.

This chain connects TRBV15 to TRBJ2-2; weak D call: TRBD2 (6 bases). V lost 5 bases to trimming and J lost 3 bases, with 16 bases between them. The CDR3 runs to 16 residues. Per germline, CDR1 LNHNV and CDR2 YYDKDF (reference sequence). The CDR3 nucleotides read TGTGCCACCAGCGACCCCTCCCGCGGGGACACCGGGGAGCTGTTTTTT. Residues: CATSDPSRGDTGELFF.